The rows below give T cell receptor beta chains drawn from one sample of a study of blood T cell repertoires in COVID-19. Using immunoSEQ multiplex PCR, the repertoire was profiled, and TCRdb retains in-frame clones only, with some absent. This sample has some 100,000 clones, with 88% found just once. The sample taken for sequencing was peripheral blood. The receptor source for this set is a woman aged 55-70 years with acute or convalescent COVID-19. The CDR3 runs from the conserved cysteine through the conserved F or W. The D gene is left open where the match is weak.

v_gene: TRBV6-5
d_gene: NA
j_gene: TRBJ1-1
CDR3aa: CASSPPGTEAFF
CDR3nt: TGTGCCAGCAGTCCTCCGGGAACTGAAGCTTTCTTT

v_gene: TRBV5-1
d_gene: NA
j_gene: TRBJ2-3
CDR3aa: CASSLGGNGKDTQYF
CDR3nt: TGCGCCAGCAGCTTAGGCGGGAACGGCAAAGATACGCAGTATTTT

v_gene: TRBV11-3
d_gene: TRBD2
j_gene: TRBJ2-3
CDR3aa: CASSLFGSGVTDTQYF
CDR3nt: TGTGCCAGCAGCTTATTTGGTAGCGGGGTCACAGATACGCAGTATTTT

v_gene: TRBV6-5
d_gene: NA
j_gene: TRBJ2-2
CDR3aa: CASSSRPAGELFF
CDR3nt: TGTGCCAGCAGCTCCAGGCCCGCCGGGGAGCTGTTTTTT

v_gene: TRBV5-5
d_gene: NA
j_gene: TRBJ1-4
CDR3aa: CASTQTPGANEKLFF
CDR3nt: TGTGCCAGCACCCAAACCCCAGGGGCTAATGAAAAACTGTTTTTT

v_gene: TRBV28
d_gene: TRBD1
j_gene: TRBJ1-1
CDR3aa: CASRQGGSVTEAFF
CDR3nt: TGTGCCAGCCGACAGGGGGGTTCCGTCACTGAAGCTTTCTTT

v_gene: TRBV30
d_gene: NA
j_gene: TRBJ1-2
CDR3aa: CAWSEPSSAGYTF
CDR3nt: TGTGCCTGGAGTGAGCCAAGTTCCGCCGGCTACACCTTC

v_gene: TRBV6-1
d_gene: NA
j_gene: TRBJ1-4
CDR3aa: CASSLRRINEKLFF
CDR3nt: TGTGCCAGCAGTTTGAGGCGGATAAATGAAAAACTGTTTTTT

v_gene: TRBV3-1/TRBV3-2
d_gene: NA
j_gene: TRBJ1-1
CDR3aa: CASSQGQRYPNTEAFF
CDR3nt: TGTGCCAGCAGCCAAGGTCAGCGATACCCGAACACTGAAGCTTTCTTT

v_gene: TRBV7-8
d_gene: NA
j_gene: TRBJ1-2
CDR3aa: CASSSRLSFTGYGYTF
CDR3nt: TGTGCCAGCAGCTCACGGCTCTCCTTTACAGGGTATGGCTACACCTTC

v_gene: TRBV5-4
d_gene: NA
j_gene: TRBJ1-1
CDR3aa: CASSSPYTEAFF
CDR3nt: TGTGCCAGCAGCTCTCCCTACACTGAAGCTTTCTTT

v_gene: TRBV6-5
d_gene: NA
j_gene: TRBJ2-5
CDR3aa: CASSPRQALQETQYF
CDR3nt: TGTGCCAGCAGCCCCCGACAGGCGCTCCAAGAGACCCAGTACTTC